One sample yielded the 2 T cell receptor beta chains listed below, sequenced in a study of shared clonotypes between healthy human individuals. Produced via immunoSEQ multiplex PCR; TCRdb's table is partial and in-frame only. This sample has about 2 million clones, with less than 95% found just once. The naive CD8 subset, CD45RO-negative cells positively selected for CCR7, excluded terminally differentiated effector memory CD45RA+ cells. What was sequenced was naive CD8+ T cells sorted from blood. The source of these receptors is a man aged 18 to 30 in good health.

This rearrangement joins TRBV27 to TRBJ2-7; tentative D call: TRBD1 (6 bases). The V end lost 5 bases, the J end lost 3 bases, and 14 bases lay between the germline ends. The CDR3 runs to 14 residues. Germline CDR1 MNHEY, CDR2 SMNVEV (reference sequence). DNA of the CDR3: TGTGCCAGCAGTACCCGGACAGCAAACTACGAGCAGTACTTC. As protein: CASSTRTANYEQYF.

The CDR3 reads CASSPELEPYNEQFF. The CDR3 DNA follows: TGTGCCAGCTCACCAGAGCTGGAACCCTACAATGAGCAGTTCTTC. The rearrangement uses TRBV18 and TRBJ2-1; D is undetermined. The CDR3 covers 15 residues. V lost 2 bases, J lost 2 bases, and 10 bases lay in between. The germline gives CDR1 KGHSH, CDR2 LQKENI. The full variable domain, completed using reference TRBV18 and TRBJ2-1, is NAGVMQNPRHLVRRRGQEARLRCSPMKGHSHVYWYRQLPEEGLKFMVYLQKENIIDESGMPKERFSAEFPKEGPSILRIQQVVRGDSAAYFCASSPELEPYNEQFFGPGTRLTVL.